Following are 7 T cell receptor beta chains from one sample sequenced in a study of blood T cell repertoires in COVID-19. Sequencing was performed with immunoSEQ multiplex PCR; in TCRdb, only in-frame clones are kept and a portion is missing. The repertoire holds under 65,000 clones, with around 90% as singletons. The sequencing input was peripheral blood. The receptors shown here come from a man older than 75 with acute or convalescent COVID-19.

The V call is TRBV19, the J call TRBJ1-3; 9 bases are shared with TRBD1. The CDR3 is 17 residues long. Germline assignment: CDR1 LNHDA and CDR2 SQIVND (reference sequence). V gave up 5 bases and J gave up 0 bases; unmatched junction bases: 8. This CDR3 is CASSPLGTGHSGNTIYF. CDR3 sequence (DNA): TGTGCCAGTAGTCCCCTTGGGACAGGGCACTCTGGAAACACCATATATTTT.

This clone was seen a single time. At one boundary the junction diverges from the germline segment, which might be a read error. The CDR3 sequence: CASSYSSVDARGNF. Written as DNA, the CDR3 is TGTGCCAGCAGTTACTCTTCCGTGGACGCCCGCGGGAACTTC. The gene calls are TRBV6-5 and TRBJ2-7; D may be TRBD2 (6 bases). The CDR3 is 14 amino acids. CDR1 is MNHEY, CDR2 SVGAGI, per germline.

This clone was detected only once. The J gene is TRBJ2-2, the V gene TRBV5-1; TRBD2 matches 8 bases. The CDR3 runs 14 residues. Germline lookup yields CDR1 SGHRS and CDR2 YFSETQ. Trimming took 8 bases from V and 5 from J; bases not matched to a gene: 8. CDR3 DNA sequence: TGCGCCAGTAGAGGGGGACTAGGGACCGGGGAGCTGTTTTTT. Translating it yields CASRGGLGTGELFF.

The chain has TRBV10-2 and TRBJ2-1; 7 nucleotides match TRBD2. V shed 5 bases and J 7 bases; nucleotides not matched to a gene: 8. The length of the CDR3 is 14 residues. Germline CDR1 WSHSY, CDR2 SAAADI. Here the CDR3 reads CASSRDYPENEQFF. CDR3 DNA: TGCGCCAGCAGTCGGGACTACCCTGAGAATGAGCAGTTCTTC.

The chain employs TRBV7-8 and TRBJ2-7, with 13 positions matching TRBD2. V lost 7 bases, J lost 0 bases, and 6 bases stayed unmatched. The germline gives CDR1 SGHVS, CDR2 FQNEAQ. The CDR3 has 16 residues. CDR3 DNA sequence: TGTGCCAGCACCTGGGGACTAGCGGGGAGCTCCTACGAGCAGTACTTC. Protein: CASTWGLAGSSYEQYF.

This rearrangement joins TRBV28 to TRBJ2-1, with 9 bases matching TRBD2. In germline, CDR1 is MDHEN, CDR2 SYDVKM. The ends lost 8 bases at V and 4 bases at J; junction bases unmatched: 9. The CDR3 loop spans 15 amino acids. Here the CDR3 reads CASGKAGGKYNEQFF. The CDR3 region has the DNA TGTGCCAGCGGGAAAGCGGGGGGAAAATACAATGAGCAGTTCTTC.

The gene calls are TRBV5-4 and TRBJ1-6; a weak D match, TRBD1 (6 bases). The CDR3 contains 17 residues. Trimming pared 4 bases from V and 5 bases from J, leaving 19 bases between. CDR1 is SGHNT and CDR2 is YYREEE in the germline V gene (reference sequence). CDR3 amino acids: CASSRTGQNPNNSPLHF. Written as DNA, the CDR3 is TGTGCCAGCAGCCGGACTGGACAGAACCCCAATAATTCACCCCTCCACTTT.